A selection of T cell receptor beta chains follows, all from one sample in a study of shared clonotypes between healthy human individuals. Profiled with immunoSEQ multiplex PCR; TCRdb holds only in-frame clones, not every one. There are under 750,000 clones in the sample; roughly two thirds occur only once, and less than 2% lies in the top ten. Input material: memory CD4+ T cells sorted from blood. All receptors come from a woman aged 30 to 39 in good health. Both conserved end residues are part of each CDR3. D genes are given only for firm matches. Clone size is shown for a subset of rows, as once, few, many or a class of expanded clone.

>TRBV15|-|TRBJ1-3|-
CATGGSGNTIYF
TGTGCCACCGGGGGGTCAGGAAACACCATATATTTT
>TRBV5-1|-|TRBJ2-2|TRBD1
CASGTGQGHTGELFF
TGCGCCAGCGGTACGGGACAGGGGCACACCGGGGAGCTGTTTTTT
>TRBV9|-|TRBJ2-2|TRBD2
CASSVRLAGGTGELFF
TGTGCCAGCAGCGTCCGACTAGCGGGAGGCACCGGGGAGCTGTTTTTT
>TRBV6-5|-|TRBJ2-7|TRBD2
CASSSQLAGESYEQYF
TGTGCCAGCAGTTCCCAACTAGCGGGAGAATCCTACGAGCAGTACTTC
>TRBV5-6|-|TRBJ2-7|-
CASSLGNTYEQYF
TGTGCCAGCAGCTTGGGCAACACCTACGAGCAGTACTTC
>TRBV19|-|TRBJ2-5|TRBD1
CASSIGQGVETQYF
TGTGCCAGTAGTATCGGGCAGGGGGTTGAGACCCAGTACTTC
>TRBV4-2|-|TRBJ2-1|TRBD2
CASSQDSGAGVSYNEQFF
TGTGCCAGCAGCCAAGATTCCGGGGCGGGAGTTTCCTACAATGAGCAGTTCTTC
>TRBV18|-|TRBJ2-2|-
CASQPGGTANTGELFF
TGTGCCAGCCAACCAGGTGGGACCGCGAACACCGGGGAGCTGTTTTTT
>TRBV7-7|-|TRBJ2-5|TRBD2
CASSLGSGGGETQYF
TGTGCCAGCAGCTTAGGATCGGGAGGAGGGGAGACCCAGTACTTC
>TRBV2|-|TRBJ2-3|TRBD2
CASSENSGNADTQYF
TGTGCCAGCAGTGAAAACAGCGGGAACGCAGATACGCAGTATTTT
>TRBV28|many|TRBJ2-3|TRBD1
CASKAPGGQGMDTQYF
TGTGCCAGCAAGGCCCCGGGCGGACAGGGCATGGATACGCAGTATTTT
>TRBV28|-|TRBJ1-1|-
CASSQGSSGAEAFF
TGTGCCAGCAGTCAGGGATCTTCAGGGGCTGAAGCTTTCTTT
>TRBV7-8|-|TRBJ2-1|TRBD2
CASSSGLAGKIDEQFF
TGTGCCAGCAGCTCGGGACTAGCGGGAAAGATCGATGAGCAGTTCTTC
>TRBV6-5|-|TRBJ1-2|-
CASTRSADYGYTF
TGTGCCAGCACTCGCTCGGCCGACTATGGCTACACCTTC
>TRBV18|-|TRBJ2-7|-
CASSLRESGLRPGEQYF
TGTGCCAGCTCACTACGGGAATCGGGATTAAGGCCTGGGGAGCAGTACTTC
>TRBV6-1|-|TRBJ2-5|-
CASSETQDPQETQYF
TGTGCCAGCAGTGAAACCCAGGACCCTCAAGAGACCCAGTACTTC
>TRBV7-3|-|TRBJ1-2|-
CASSPTTMFLRRYGYTF
TGCGCCAGCAGCCCCACAACCATGTTCTTACGACGCTATGGCTACACCTTC
>TRBV19|once|TRBJ2-5|-
CASSPSVLRVQYF
TGTGCCAGTAGCCCTTCGGTACTCAGGGTTCAGTACTTC
>TRBV28|once|TRBJ2-4|-
CASTRWGIQYF
TGTGCCAGCACCAGATGGGGCATTCAGTACTTC
>TRBV9|-|TRBJ2-2|-
CASSHGRLFTGELFF
TGTGCCAGCAGCCACGGGCGGTTATTCACCGGGGAGCTGTTTTTT
>TRBV25-1|-|TRBJ2-1|TRBD1
CASSDSGQGSNEQFF
TGTGCCAGCAGTGATTCGGGACAGGGAAGCAATGAGCAGTTCTTC
>TRBV30|-|TRBJ2-7|TRBD1
CAWSRTGTSALEQYF
TGTGCCTGGAGCCGGACAGGGACCAGTGCCCTCGAGCAGTACTTC
>TRBV6-1|once|TRBJ1-4|-
CASREPGVGNEKLFF
TGTGCCAGCAGAGAACCAGGGGTGGGGAATGAAAAACTGTTTTTT
>TRBV27|-|TRBJ1-1|-
CASSFSQGVTEAFF
TGTGCCAGCAGTTTCTCACAGGGAGTAACTGAAGCTTTCTTT